The 20 T cell receptor beta chains reported below all come from one sample, sequenced in a study of shared clonotypes between healthy human individuals. Cells designated naive CD8 were CD45RO-negative and were positively selected for CCR7, with terminally differentiated effector memory CD45RA+ cells excluded. Some clones are missing from TCRdb's copy, which holds only in-frame ones; the method was immunoSEQ multiplex PCR. The sample lists approximately 1.9 million clones; around 93% were seen once. The sequenced sample was naive CD8+ T cells from PBMCs. The receptors come from a young man in good health. Some clones in this sample may be carry-over from other donors' samples.

This chain joins TRBV7-9 and TRBJ2-3; no clear D. V was trimmed by 2 bases and J by 2 bases, leaving 8 bases between them. CDR1 is SEHNR and CDR2 is FQNEAQ in the germline V gene (reference sequence). The CDR3 contains 14 residues. This chain's CDR3 is CASSLTVATDTQYF. The CDR3 DNA reads TGTGCCAGCAGCTTAACGGTAGCCACAGATACGCAGTATTTT.

This clone was counted a single time. The chain uses TRBV29-1 and TRBJ2-7; D is possibly TRBD1 or TRBD2 (5 bases each). Germline V gives CDR1 SQVTM, CDR2 ANQGSEA. CDR3 length: 15 residues. The V and J ends lost 3 bases and 3 bases respectively, with 18 bases between them. CDR3 DNA: TGCAGCGTTGAGATCGGGGCAGGTGGGGGCTACGAGCAGTACTTC. Its translation is CSVEIGAGGGYEQYF.

The rearrangement joins TRBV7-9 to TRBJ2-3; D gene ambiguous. The CDR3 has 13 amino acids. Trimming removed 5 bases at V and 6 bases at J, with 12 bases between. Looked up from germline, CDR1 is SEHNR and CDR2 is FQNEAQ (reference sequence). CDR3 DNA sequence: TGTGCCAGCAGCCCCGCCGGGTATGATACGCAGTATTTT. It encodes CASSPAGYDTQYF.

This rearrangement joins TRBV6-1 to TRBJ2-1; D might be TRBD2 (5 bases). The CDR3 contains 15 residues. Germline-derived CDR1 and CDR2 are MNHNS and SASEGT. Deletions cut 2 bases from V and 4 bases from J, with 12 bases between. This CDR3 reads CASSEMLEGYNEQFF. In nucleotides, the CDR3 is TGTGCCAGCAGTGAAATGTTAGAGGGTTACAATGAGCAGTTCTTC.

This sequence joins TRBV6-4 and TRBJ1-5, with 8 positions matching TRBD1. After removal of 6 bases from V and 5 bases from J, the junction contained 3 bases not matched to a gene. CDR3 length: 13 amino acids. Germline assignment: CDR1 MRHNA and CDR2 SNTAGT. The CDR3 protein is CASSQTGDQPQHF. DNA of the CDR3: TGTGCCAGCAGCCAGACAGGGGATCAGCCCCAGCATTTT.

The gene calls are TRBV11-2 and TRBJ2-2; possibly TRBD2 for D (7 bases). V lost 0 bases to trimming and J lost 6 bases, with 8 bases between them. This CDR3 is 14 amino acids long. Per the germline V gene, CDR1 is SGHAT and CDR2 is FQNNGV. The CDR3 protein is CASSLDGGPGELFF. Written as DNA, the CDR3 is TGTGCCAGCAGCTTAGACGGGGGGCCCGGGGAGCTGTTTTTT.

Details on this clone: The identical CDR3 is also encoded by other nucleotide sequences in the sample. This CDR3 reads CASSQGQSSYEQYF. CDR3 nucleotides: TGCGCCAGCAGCCAAGGACAGAGCTCCTACGAGCAGTACTTC. V usage is TRBV4-1 and J usage is TRBJ2-7; maybe TRBD1 (5 bases). Germline values: CDR1 MGHRA, CDR2 YSYEKL. Trimming removed 1 base at V and 0 bases at J, with 7 bases between. The CDR3 contains 14 residues.

J is TRBJ2-5 and V is TRBV27; TRBD2 agrees at 11 bases. The DNA matches TRBJ2-7 better at its end, which makes the J call doubtful. The CDR3 extends over 16 amino acids. Germline lookup yields CDR1 MNHEY and CDR2 SMNVEV (reference sequence). The CDR3 DNA reads as TGTGCCAGCAGTACCCCGACGGGACTAGCGGCCTACGAGCAGTACTTC. It specifies CASSTPTGLAAYEQYF.

For this clone: Other DNA sequences of this sample code for an identical CDR3. This sequence joins TRBV7-8 and TRBJ1-1; no clear D gene. CDR1 and CDR2 (germline): SGHVS, FQNEAQ. Trimming cost V 1 base and J 0 bases, with 6 bases left between them. The CDR3 consists of 14 residues. The CDR3 protein is CASSLGTVNTEAFF. The CDR3 DNA reads TGTGCCAGCAGCTTAGGTACAGTGAACACTGAAGCTTTCTTT.

The chain employs TRBV19 and TRBJ2-1, with TRBD1 identical over 12 bases. Trimming took 9 bases from V and 9 from J; bases not matched to a gene: 6. The CDR3 consists of 13 residues. CDR1 is LNHDA, CDR2 SQIVND, per germline (reference sequence). CDR3 nucleotides: TGTGCCAGCGGGACAGGGGGCTTTAGTGAGCAGTTCTTC. The encoded protein is CASGTGGFSEQFF. Supplemented by reference TRBV19 and TRBJ2-1, the full variable domain reads DGGITQSPKYLFRKEGQNVTLSCEQNLNHDAMYWYRQDPGQGLRLIYYSQIVNDFQKGDIAEGYSVSREKKESFPLTVTSAQKNPTAFYLCASGTGGFSEQFFGPGTRLTVL.

The J gene is TRBJ1-4, the V gene TRBV5-8, with D hard to call. Trimming removed 0 bases at V and 1 base at J, with 7 bases between. In germline, CDR1 is SGHTS, CDR2 YDEGEE. This CDR3 is 15 amino acids long. CDR3 loop: CASSLGRQTNEKLFF. The CDR3 DNA reads TGTGCCAGCAGCTTGGGTCGGCAAACTAATGAAAAACTGTTTTTT.

This clone was seen more than once but under ten times. The chain has TRBV30 and TRBJ1-1; no firm D call. CDR3 length equals 11 residues. The V end was cut by 2 bases, the J end by 4 bases, with 5 bases between. Germline V gives CDR1 GTSNPN, CDR2 SVGIG (reference sequence). The CDR3, as DNA: TGTGCCTGGAGTTATGGCACTGAAGCTTTCTTT. This sequence encodes CAWSYGTEAFF. The full variable domain, completed using reference TRBV30 and TRBJ1-1, is SQTIHQWPATLVQPVGSPLSLECTVEGTSNPNLYWYRQAAGRGLQLLFYSVGIGQISSEVPQNLSASRPQDRQFILSSKKLLLSDSGFYLCAWSYGTEAFFGQGTRLTVV.

The V call is TRBV27, the J call TRBJ2-5; 8 nucleotides match TRBD2. This CDR3 comprises 14 residues. Germline-derived CDR1 and CDR2 are MNHEY and SMNVEV (reference sequence). The trim removed 7 bases at V and 7 bases at J, leaving 11 bases unmatched. The CDR3 protein is CASMQGLGFATQYF. The CDR3 coding sequence is TGTGCCAGCATGCAGGGACTAGGATTTGCGACCCAGTACTTC.

This clone was seen a single time. This rearrangement joins TRBV15 to TRBJ1-4; D not resolved. V lost 0 bases and J lost 5, with 10 bases in between. The CDR3 spans 15 residues. Germline V lookup: CDR1 LNHNV, CDR2 YYDKDF (reference sequence). CDR3 loop: CATSRERQINEKLFF. The CDR3 DNA is TGTGCCACCAGCAGAGAGAGGCAGATCAATGAAAAACTGTTTTTT.

The rearrangement uses TRBV19 and TRBJ2-4; 10 nucleotides agree with TRBD1. The germline V gene has CDR1 LNHDA and CDR2 SQIVND (reference sequence). The CDR3 has 15 amino acids. The V and J ends lost 5 bases and 8 bases, in that order; junction bases with no gene match: 9. CDR3 sequence (DNA): TGTGCCAGTAGTCCATTGGGGACAGGGGCGGACATTCAGTACTTC. Amino acids: CASSPLGTGADIQYF.

The chain combines TRBV28 with TRBJ2-7, with 8 bases matching TRBD2. The CDR3 has 15 amino acids. Losses at the gene ends were 6 bases for V and 0 bases for J; bases not matched to a gene: 7. CDR1 and CDR2 from the germline V gene are MDHEN and SYDVKM. CDR3 in amino acids: CASSGGERDSYEQYF. The CDR3 DNA reads TGTGCCAGCAGCGGGGGGGAGCGGGACTCCTACGAGCAGTACTTC. Full variable domain (rest looked up from reference TRBV28 and TRBJ2-7): DVKVTQSSRYLVKRTGEKVFLECVQDMDHENMFWYRQDPGLGLRLIYFSYDVKMKEKGDIPEGYSVSREKKERFSLILESASTNQTSMYLCASSGGERDSYEQYFGPGTRLTVT.

The V and J genes are TRBV29-1 and TRBJ2-1; 14 positions match TRBD2. Germline lookup yields CDR1 SQVTM and CDR2 ANQGSEA. This CDR3 is 18 amino acids long. V trimming: 4 bases; J trimming: 2 bases; junction bases outside the gene matches: 10. For the CDR3, the DNA is TGCAGCGTTGGGGGGACTAGCGGGAGAAGGTGGACCTACAATGAGCAGTTCTTC. The encoded protein is CSVGGTSGRRWTYNEQFF.

The J gene is TRBJ2-7, the V gene TRBV5-5, with a weak D call TRBD1 (6 bases). V lost 5 bases and J 2 bases, leaving 14 bases between the germline ends. CDR3 length: 14 amino acids. CDR1 is SGHKS, CDR2 YYEKEE, per germline (reference sequence). DNA for the CDR3: TGTGCCAGCAGTAACCGGGACAACCCCTACGAGCAGTACTTC. Translation: CASSNRDNPYEQYF.

V usage is TRBV19 and J usage is TRBJ2-7, with D maybe TRBD1 (8 bases). The CDR3 spans 14 residues. Trimming left V 9 bases short and J 2 bases short, with 17 bases between. The germline CDR1 and CDR2 sequences are LNHDA and SQIVND (reference sequence). The CDR3 nucleotides read TGTGCCAGCCGGGGGGACAGGACTACCTACGAGCAGTACTTC. Its translation: CASRGDRTTYEQYF.

The chain is built from TRBV9 and TRBJ2-1, with 10 bases that match TRBD2. The CDR3 has 15 amino acids. Germline V gene data show CDR1 as SGDLS and CDR2 as YYNGEE. Trimming cost V 3 bases and J 8 bases; bases outside gene matches: 8. CDR3 in amino acids: CASSGSGRAGYEQFF. The CDR3 nucleotides read TGTGCCAGCAGCGGAAGCGGGAGGGCCGGCTATGAGCAGTTCTTC.